This T cell receptor beta chain was captured in a study of T-cell reconstitution after alpha-beta-depleted transplantation in children. For TCRbeta, the library was prepared with unique molecular identifiers. MiXCR, applied by TCRdb to the PCR reads, yields one record per CDR3 protein. The data show some 550,000 distinct CDR3 sequences, with 18% seen just once and around 3.3% held by the top ten. This clonotype has only a few counts. The germline V gene encodes CDR1 MGHDK and CDR2 SYGVNS. Trimming stripped 4 bases from V and 3 bases from J, with 7 bases between. This CDR3 has 13 residues. The sequence came from a human donor who donated a stem cell graft to a child with acute lymphoblastic leukemia. This specimen was PBMCs from the stem cell graft donor, taken from the stem cell graft. The chain couples TRBV25-1 to TRBJ2-1; unclear D gene. CDR3 DNA: TGTGCCAGCAGTGTCAGTCACTACAATGAGCAGTTCTTC. Protein product: CASSVSHYNEQFF.